The 17 T cell receptor beta chains below come from one sample, sequenced in a study of blood T cell repertoires in COVID-19. Clones were sequenced by immunoSEQ multiplex PCR, and TCRdb holds only the in-frame ones, with some missing. The top ten clones hold under 9.5% of a sample with about 120,000 clones, about four fifths of them seen once. Material: peripheral blood. These receptors all come from a woman aged 40-49 years with acute or convalescent COVID-19.

As concerns this clone: A much larger clone differs by one base, so this may be a read error. The J gene is TRBJ1-2, the V gene TRBV4-1, with unresolved D. This CDR3 contains 13 residues. Deletions cut 2 bases from V and 2 bases from J, with 6 bases between. In germline, CDR1 is MGHRA, CDR2 YSYEKL. The CDR3 DNA reads TGCGCCAGCAGCCAAAACAGAAACTATGGCTACACCTTC. Translating gives CASSQNRNYGYTF.

This chain joins TRBV29-1 and TRBJ1-1; weak D call: TRBD1 (5 bases). V was pared by 4 bases and J by 1 base, with 16 bases between. CDR1 is SQVTM and CDR2 is ANQGSEA in the germline V gene. CDR3 length: 15 amino acids. CDR3 in amino acids: CSVVPPRGGNTEAFF. CDR3 in DNA: TGCAGCGTTGTACCTCCAAGGGGTGGGAACACTGAAGCTTTCTTT.

CDR3 in amino acids: CASSGDSTYSPLHF. The CDR3 DNA reads as TGTGCCAGCAGCGGTGATTCTACTTATTCACCCCTCCACTTT. This rearrangement joins TRBV7-9 to TRBJ1-6, with no clear D. The CDR3 covers 14 residues. The V end was cut by 5 bases, the J end by 8 bases, with 13 bases between. Germline V lookup: CDR1 SEHNR, CDR2 FQNEAQ (reference sequence).

This sequence joins TRBV2 and TRBJ1-1, with 9 positions matching TRBD1. The J segment lost 4 bases and the V segment lost 5 bases, leaving 8 bases of the junction unmatched. CDR1 is SNHLY and CDR2 is FYNNEI in the germline V gene. The CDR3 is 15 amino acids. CDR3 sequence reads: CASSFTKTGGTEAFF. The CDR3 DNA follows: TGTGCCAGCAGTTTTACGAAGACAGGGGGCACTGAAGCTTTCTTT.

V usage is TRBV7-2 and J usage is TRBJ2-2; 7 bases map to TRBD1. Trimming removed 11 bases from V and 4 bases from J; junction bases left unmatched: 10. Per the germline V gene, CDR1 is SGHTA and CDR2 is FQGNSA. This CDR3 has 14 residues. The CDR3 coding sequence is TGTGCCTCCGCCGGGACAGCCTCCACCGGGGAGCTGTTTTTT. This encodes CASAGTASTGELFF.

This chain links TRBV5-1 with TRBJ1-4; D is undetermined. Trimming took off 1 base at V and 7 bases at J, with 8 bases between the two ends. The CDR3 is 13 amino acids. The germline gives CDR1 SGHRS, CDR2 YFSETQ. The CDR3, as DNA: TGCGCCAGCAGCTTGCACGAGGGTGAAAAACTGTTTTTT. Translated: CASSLHEGEKLFF.

The V call is TRBV4-1, the J call TRBJ1-1; D not certain. V was pared by 2 bases and J by 12 bases, with 16 bases between. Germline CDR1 and CDR2: MGHRA and YSYEKL. CDR3 length: 13 amino acids. CDR3 amino acids: CASSQYITLGTFF. The CDR3 DNA reads as TGCGCCAGCAGCCAATACATCACCCTTGGTACTTTCTTT.

This clone showed up just once. V gene TRBV19 combines with J gene TRBJ2-4; 10 bases line up with TRBD2. This CDR3 has 14 residues. V lost 6 bases to trimming and J lost 8 bases; unmatched junction nucleotides: 7. In germline, CDR1 is LNHDA, CDR2 SQIVND (reference sequence). The CDR3 nucleotides read TGTGCCAGTAGATCCACTAGCGGGGTTTACATTCAGTACTTC. Translated, it gives CASRSTSGVYIQYF.

The genes are TRBV12-2 and TRBJ2-7; TRBD2 is the table's D call and was not checked against the DNA. TRBV12-2 is given as a pseudogene. The CDR3 spans 13 residues. The DNA for the CDR3 is TGTGCAAGTCGGACTAGCGGGGGCGCCGAGCAGTACTTC. Residues: CASRTSGGAEQYF.

J is TRBJ2-4 and V is TRBV6-6, with 10 bases aligning to TRBD2. V trimming: 0 bases; J trimming: 11 bases; junction bases outside the gene matches: 7. This CDR3 contains 15 residues. Germline-derived CDR1 and CDR2 are MNHNY and SVGAGI (reference sequence). The CDR3, as DNA: TGTGCCAGCAGTTACTCGGCTAGCGGGGGCTTGGTTCAGTACTTC. As protein: CASSYSASGGLVQYF.

The V call is TRBV3-1 (or the pseudogene TRBV3-2), the J call TRBJ2-4; 16 bases match TRBD2. The germline gives CDR1 LGHDT, CDR2 YNNKEL (reference sequence). The CDR3 length is 18 residues. V was pared by 0 bases and J by 7 bases, with 6 bases of the junction left unmatched. CDR3 residues: CASSQDRGLAGGPNIQYF. In nucleotides, the CDR3 is TGTGCCAGCAGCCAAGATCGGGGACTAGCGGGGGGGCCGAACATTCAGTACTTC.

This sequence joins TRBV11-2 and TRBJ2-3, with D hard to call. V was trimmed by 5 bases and J by 1 base, leaving 16 bases between them. The germline V gene has CDR1 SGHAT and CDR2 FQNNGV. The CDR3 is 16 residues long. This CDR3 reads CASSPQVYRGTDTQYF. The CDR3 DNA is TGTGCCAGCAGCCCCCAAGTTTACCGGGGCACAGATACGCAGTATTTT.

This clone has only a few counts. The chain links TRBV3-1 (or the pseudogene TRBV3-2) to TRBJ1-4; D might be TRBD1 (6 bases). The CDR3 extends over 17 amino acids. Germline assignment: CDR1 LGHDT and CDR2 YNNKEL (reference sequence). Trimming took off 2 bases at V and 1 base at J, with 14 bases between the two ends. The CDR3 DNA reads as TGTGCCAGCAGCCAACCAACAGGGATCGGAACTAATGAAAAACTGTTTTTT. Residues: CASSQPTGIGTNEKLFF.

This clone was picked up a small number of times. The chain couples TRBV18 to TRBJ2-7; 7 bases align to TRBD2. After removal of 2 bases from V and 6 bases from J, the junction contained 10 bases not matched to a gene. CDR3 length equals 15 residues. CDR1 and CDR2 (germline): KGHSH, LQKENI. The CDR3 spells CASSPRQTSPGEQYF. The DNA for the CDR3 is TGTGCCAGCTCACCAAGACAGACTAGCCCGGGCGAGCAGTACTTC.

The sample holds one count of this clone. The DNA of the CDR3 is TGCGCCAGCAGCTGGACACAGGGGGCTCGTGGCTACACCTTC. Translation: CASSWTQGARGYTF. The chain employs TRBV5-1 and TRBJ1-2; 9 bases are a match to TRBD1. The length of the CDR3 is 14 residues. With V trimmed by 3 bases and J by 7 bases, 7 bases remained unmatched. Germline V gives CDR1 SGHRS, CDR2 YFSETQ.

This sequence joins TRBV19 and TRBJ1-5; no reliable D call. Trimming pared 11 bases from V and 5 bases from J, leaving 19 bases between. The CDR3 runs to 14 residues. From germline, CDR1 is LNHDA and CDR2 SQIVND (reference sequence). Written as DNA, the CDR3 is TGTGCCGCCGGGAGACGATCCGCCGATCAGCCCCAGCATTTT. It is translated as CAAGRRSADQPQHF.

The chain uses TRBV7-9 and TRBJ1-3; D call uncertain. Trimming removed 0 bases from V and 1 base from J, with 4 bases in between. The germline gives CDR1 SEHNR, CDR2 FQNEAQ (reference sequence). This CDR3 has 14 residues. The CDR3 DNA reads TGTGCCAGCAGCTTAGCTGCGTCTGGAAACACCATATATTTT. It is translated as CASSLAASGNTIYF.